The 32 T cell receptor beta chains in this list originate from one sample, sequenced in a study of metastatic and nonmetastatic thyroid tumors. MiXCR reprocessed the PCR reads for TCRdb. Of 25,000 to 30,000 clones listed, about 15% are singletons. Patients were all untreated before their thyroid surgery. Sequencing was carried out using blood. The origin of the receptors is a female donor with papillary thyroid cancer or a benign thyroid nodule (not recorded which). Some clones in this sample may be carry-over from other donors' samples.

This clone showed up just a few times. The chain uses TRBV24-1 and TRBJ2-1, with 8 nucleotides matching TRBD1. In germline, CDR1 is KGHDR, CDR2 SFDVKD. CDR3 length: 14 residues. J was trimmed by 7 bases and V by 6 bases; bases with no gene match: 7. CDR3 sequence: CATSPGGAGNEQFF. CDR3 DNA sequence: TGTGCCACCAGTCCAGGGGGCGCGGGGAATGAGCAGTTCTTC.

This chain joins TRBV4-3 and TRBJ1-6; 8 nucleotides align to TRBD1. The CDR3 totals 16 residues. Trimming at V came to 2 bases and at J to 9 bases, leaving 9 bases not matched to a gene. The germline gives CDR1 LGHNA, CDR2 YSLEER. CDR3 coding DNA: TGCGCCAGCAGCCAATCCGGTCAGGGGGCGGGTTCACCCCTCCACTTT. It yields the protein CASSQSGQGAGSPLHF.

This clone was counted ten times or more. This rearrangement joins TRBV7-2 to TRBJ1-1; D is undetermined. Trimming left V 2 bases short and J 1 base short, with 8 bases between. CDR1 SGHTA and CDR2 FQGNSA come from the germline V gene. The CDR3 is 14 amino acids. Here the CDR3 reads CASSLTFGNTEAFF. Here the CDR3 DNA reads TGTGCCAGCAGCTTAACATTCGGGAACACTGAAGCTTTCTTT.

This clone was counted many times. The V call is TRBV5-4, the J call TRBJ1-2; D is perhaps TRBD1 (6 bases). Germline CDR1 reads SGHNT; CDR2 reads YYREEE (reference sequence). Trimming cost V 0 bases and J 1 base, with 13 bases left between them. The CDR3 has 16 amino acids. This CDR3 reads CASSLVGGGSNYGYTF. As DNA, the CDR3 is TGTGCCAGCAGCTTGGTTGGAGGGGGAAGTAACTATGGCTACACCTTC. The full variable domain, its missing parts supplied by reference TRBV5-4 and TRBJ1-2, is ETGVTQSPTHLIKTRGQQVTLRCSSQSGHNTVSWYQQALGQGPQFIFQYYREEENGRGNFPPRFSGLQFPNYSSELNVNALELDDSALYLCASSLVGGGSNYGYTFGSGTRLTVV.

This clone was counted at least ten times. V is TRBV27 and J is TRBJ2-3, with 7 nucleotides matching TRBD2. With 1 base clipped from V and 1 base from J, the junction kept 2 bases outside the gene matches. CDR3 length equals 15 residues. Germline V gives CDR1 MNHEY, CDR2 SMNVEV (reference sequence). The CDR3 is CASSLYAGGTDTQYF. The CDR3 nucleotides are TGTGCCAGCAGTTTATATGCGGGAGGCACAGATACGCAGTATTTT.

The genes are TRBV13 and TRBJ1-1; the match to TRBD1 covers 7 bases. After removal of 6 bases from V and 4 bases from J, the junction contained 8 bases not matched to a gene. The CDR3 consists of 14 residues. Germline CDR1 PRHDT, CDR2 FYEKMQ (reference sequence). Here the CDR3 reads CASRWRGQGTEAFF. CDR3 sequence (DNA): TGTGCCAGCAGATGGAGGGGGCAAGGCACTGAAGCTTTCTTT.

This clone was detected ten times or more. V gene TRBV5-1 combines with J gene TRBJ2-5; D may be TRBD1 or TRBD2 (6 bases each). Per the germline V gene, CDR1 is SGHRS and CDR2 is YFSETQ. V shed 4 bases and J shed 5 bases, with 15 bases lying between them. This CDR3 has 14 residues. This chain's CDR3 is CASSLLGGGETQYF. In DNA form, the CDR3 reads TGCGCCAGCAGCCTACTGGGGGGCGGGGAGACCCAGTACTTC.

This clone has ten or more counts. The chain couples TRBV5-4 to TRBJ1-2; the match to TRBD1 covers 9 bases. Germline CDR1 SGHNT, CDR2 YYREEE (reference sequence). Trimming at V came to 3 bases and at J to 2 bases, leaving 5 bases not matched to a gene. The CDR3 extends over 15 amino acids. The DNA of the CDR3 is TGTGCCAGCAGCTCCGCCGGGACAGGGAACTATGGCTACACCTTC. Translated, it gives CASSSAGTGNYGYTF.

In its sample, this clone was seen many times. The J gene is TRBJ1-5, the V gene TRBV19; no definite D call. V lost 6 bases and J lost 1, with 16 bases in between. The CDR3 is 16 amino acids. Germline CDR1 is LNHDA and CDR2 is SQIVND (reference sequence). DNA for the CDR3: TGTGCCAGTAGCCTAGATGGGGTCAAGAGCAATCAGCCCCAGCATTTT. Encoded protein: CASSLDGVKSNQPQHF.

V usage is TRBV20-1 and J usage is TRBJ2-7; D may correspond to TRBD1 or TRBD2 (6 bases each). The ends were cut back, 2 bases at V and 0 bases at J, with 14 bases in the middle. The CDR3 covers 15 residues. CDR1 and CDR2 (germline): DFQATT, SNEGSKA (reference sequence). CDR3 DNA sequence: TGCAGTGCTAGACGAACACAGGGAGGCTCCTACGAGCAGTACTTC. Protein product: CSARRTQGGSYEQYF.

In its sample, this clone was seen many times. V gene TRBV4-1 combines with J gene TRBJ1-1, with D possibly being TRBD1 (5 bases). The V gene lost 4 bases and the J gene lost 5 bases, with 14 bases spanning the gap. From germline, CDR1 is MGHRA and CDR2 YSYEKL. This CDR3 has 14 residues. Written as DNA, the CDR3 is TGCGCCAGCAGCCTATCAAGGGGTCGGACTGAAGCTTTCTTT. Residues: CASSLSRGRTEAFF.

This clone was recorded at least ten times. This chain joins TRBV11-3 and TRBJ2-2, with D unresolved. The CDR3 has 11 amino acids. Germline V CDR1 and CDR2: SGHNT, YENEEA. Trimming stripped 5 bases from V and 4 bases from J, with 2 bases between. CDR3 sequence reads: CASSITGELFF. The CDR3, as DNA: TGTGCCAGCAGCATCACCGGGGAGCTGTTTTTT.

The chain couples TRBV3-1 to TRBJ2-2; D unresolved. Germline-derived CDR1 and CDR2 are LGHDT and YNNKEL (reference sequence). The CDR3 extends over 12 amino acids. Trimming stripped 7 bases from V and 2 bases from J, with 5 bases between. CDR3 residues: CASNINTGELFF. As DNA, the CDR3 is TGTGCCAGCAATATTAACACCGGGGAGCTGTTTTTT.

This clone was detected ten times or more. J is TRBJ2-1 and V is TRBV24-1, with 8 bases fitting TRBD2. Per germline, CDR1 KGHDR and CDR2 SFDVKD. The CDR3 covers 15 residues. Trimming took 6 bases from V and 2 from J; bases not matched to a gene: 5. The chain's CDR3 is CATSFGRAPYNEQFF. The CDR3 DNA reads TGTGCCACCAGTTTCGGGAGGGCCCCCTACAATGAGCAGTTCTTC.

In its sample, this clone ranks as medium-sized (0.01 to 0.1%). The chain carries TRBV10-1 and TRBJ2-1, with TRBD2 matching 14 bases. This CDR3 comprises 16 residues. From germline, CDR1 is WNHNN and CDR2 SYGVQD (reference sequence). J was trimmed by 1 base and V by 4 bases; bases with no gene match: 0. CDR3 sequence reads: CASSGLAGGSYNEQFF. DNA for the CDR3: TGCGCCAGCAGTGGACTAGCGGGAGGGTCCTACAATGAGCAGTTCTTC.

This clone was counted between two and nine times. A single base separates this from a much larger clone, so it may be a read error. This rearrangement joins TRBV29-1 to TRBJ2-1; perhaps TRBD1 as D (7 bases). V shed 3 bases and J shed 2 bases, with 14 bases lying between them. The CDR3 covers 15 residues. Germline V gene lookup returns CDR1 SQVTM and CDR2 ANQGSEA. In nucleotides, the CDR3 is TGCAGCGTTGAGCGGGACAGTGTCCCCTACAATGAGCAGTTCTTC. Translated, it gives CSVERDSVPYNEQFF.

This clone has only a few counts. Relative to the germline gene, one junction end is altered; a read error may explain this. The chain is built from TRBV2 and TRBJ2-1; D not certain. The CDR3 totals 12 residues. Germline lookup yields CDR1 SNHLY and CDR2 FYNNEI. The CDR3 reads CASSSDRNGQFF. CDR3 nucleotide sequence: TGTGCCAGCAGCTCGGATCGAAATGGGCAGTTCTTC.

By proportion, this clone is medium-sized. The chain uses TRBV6-1 and TRBJ2-1; TRBD1 matches at 11 bases. There are 15 residues in the CDR3. The germline V gene encodes CDR1 MNHNS and CDR2 SASEGT. Germline trimming cut 7 bases from V and 6 bases from J; bases unmatched to any gene: 8. The CDR3 DNA is TGTGCCAGCAATCAAGGACAGGGGGCTCCCAATGAGCAGTTCTTC. Protein product: CASNQGQGAPNEQFF.

Points on this clone: It may be a read error: a sequence one base away is much more abundant. This likely comes from a read error, as the CDR3 has no conserved phenylalanine or tryptophan at its end. The chain joins TRBV6-1 to TRBJ1-5; a weak D match, TRBD1 (5 bases). Trimming pared 10 bases from V and 7 bases from J, leaving 20 bases between. Germline V gene lookup returns CDR1 MNHNS and CDR2 SASEGT. This CDR3 region has 14 residues. The CDR3 coding sequence is TGTGCCACCCAAATTGTCACATGGGGGCAGCCCCAGCATCTT. Translation gives CATQIVTWGQPQHL.

Many counts were recorded for this clone. Here the CDR3 reads CASSPGLAGTQETQYF. In nucleotides, the CDR3 is TGTGCCAGCAGTCCTGGACTAGCGGGAACTCAAGAGACCCAGTACTTC. The chain has TRBV7-2 and TRBJ2-5; 12 positions agree with TRBD2. The CDR3 runs to 16 residues. Germline CDR1 reads SGHTA; CDR2 reads FQGNSA. V dropped 6 bases and J dropped 2; count of bases not matched to a gene: 7.

In its sample, this clone was seen many times. CDR3 sequence reads: CSVEERGGFTDTQYF. As DNA, the CDR3 is TGCAGCGTTGAAGAGAGAGGCGGGTTCACAGATACGCAGTATTTT. The chain couples TRBV29-1 to TRBJ2-3; D possibly corresponds to TRBD2 (5 bases). The germline V gene encodes CDR1 SQVTM and CDR2 ANQGSEA. This CDR3 is built from 15 residues. V was trimmed by 0 bases and J by 2 bases, leaving 12 bases between them.

This clone was seen ten or more times. The J gene is TRBJ2-4, the V gene TRBV7-3; 9 bases fit TRBD1. V was clipped by 0 bases and J by 16 bases; unmatched bases: 7. Germline lookup yields CDR1 SGHTA and CDR2 FQGTGA. This CDR3 has 13 residues. Here the CDR3 reads CASSLTPGQGIYF. The DNA of the CDR3 is TGTGCCAGCAGCTTAACCCCGGGACAGGGAATCTACTTC.

This clone was counted at least ten times. V gene TRBV28 combines with J gene TRBJ2-2; 8 bases fit TRBD1. Looked up from germline, CDR1 is MDHEN and CDR2 is SYDVKM. This CDR3 spans 14 amino acids. V lost 6 bases and J lost 1; bases outside the gene matches: 1. CDR3 in DNA: TGTGCCAGCAGAGGACAGGGGAACACCGGGGAGCTGTTTTTT. Amino acids: CASRGQGNTGELFF.

This clone was found many times. The genes are TRBV10-1 and TRBJ2-7, with 11 positions matching TRBD2. CDR3 size: 15 residues. V trimming: 3 bases; J trimming: 6 bases; junction bases outside the gene matches: 7. In germline, CDR1 is WNHNN, CDR2 SYGVQD (reference sequence). The CDR3 DNA sequence: TGCGCCAGCAGTGAAGGATCGACTAGCGGGACCGAGCAGTACTTC. This encodes CASSEGSTSGTEQYF.

This clone was found a few times. V and J are TRBV6-6 and TRBJ2-1, with D perhaps TRBD1 (6 bases). Germline values: CDR1 MNHNY, CDR2 SVGAGI (reference sequence). The V gene lost 0 bases and the J gene lost 7 bases, with 16 bases spanning the gap. There are 16 residues in the CDR3. Written as DNA, the CDR3 is TGTGCCAGCAGTTACTCGGGGGCGGCTCCCCCTAATGAGCAGTTCTTC. It specifies CASSYSGAAPPNEQFF.

This clone was detected ten times or more. A single base separates this from a much larger clone, so it may be a read error. This same CDR3 is encoded by further DNA sequences in the sample. The chain joins TRBV27 to TRBJ2-1; D gene ambiguous. The CDR3 consists of 11 residues. Germline V gene data show CDR1 as MNHEY and CDR2 as SMNVEV (reference sequence). The CDR3 nucleotides read TGCGCCAGCTCTGGGTTGGATGAGCAGTTCTTC. Residues: CASSGLDEQFF.

This clone was detected ten times or more. This chain connects TRBV27 to TRBJ2-5; a weak D match, TRBD1 (5 bases). CDR3 size: 13 residues. V lost 5 bases to trimming and J lost 2 bases, with 9 bases between them. CDR1 and CDR2 (germline): MNHEY, SMNVEV (reference sequence). The CDR3: CASSRRTQETQYF. CDR3 in DNA: TGTGCCAGCAGTAGACGGACACAAGAGACCCAGTACTTC.

This clone has ten or more counts. J is TRBJ1-2 and V is TRBV5-4, with D hard to call. The CDR3 contains 15 residues. CDR1 and CDR2 (germline): SGHNT, YYREEE (reference sequence). V was shortened by 0 bases and J by 3 bases, with 12 bases between the two germline ends. The CDR3 DNA reads as TGTGCCAGCAGCTTGGAAGGGCGAGTCCACTATGGCTACACCTTC. This codes for CASSLEGRVHYGYTF.

As for this clone: One junction end disagrees with the germline gene, perhaps due to a read error. CDR3 residues: CASSVVQTYEQYF. CDR3 coding DNA: TGCGCCAGCAGCGTCGTACAGACCTACGAGCAGTACTTC. The chain employs TRBV11-2 and TRBJ2-7, with D hard to call. The CDR3 consists of 13 residues. In germline, CDR1 is SGHAT, CDR2 FQNNGV.

This clone occurred many times. This chain joins TRBV20-1 and TRBJ2-5; 7 nucleotides line up with TRBD2. Germline CDR1 DFQATT, CDR2 SNEGSKA (reference sequence). J was trimmed by 2 bases and V by 0 bases; bases with no gene match: 6. CDR3 size: 15 residues. In nucleotides, the CDR3 is TGCAGTGCTAGAGAGGCTAGCGGCTTTCAAGAGACCCAGTACTTC. Translating gives CSAREASGFQETQYF.

This clone was observed many times. V usage is TRBV7-2 and J usage is TRBJ2-1, with D perhaps matching TRBD2 (5 bases). The CDR3 loop spans 18 amino acids. Looked up from germline, CDR1 is SGHTA and CDR2 is FQGNSA. V was trimmed by 3 bases and J by 0 bases, leaving 18 bases between them. The DNA of the CDR3 is TGTGCCAGCAGCTTTATTCTCCTCGGGGAAAGCTCCTACAATGAGCAGTTCTTC. This translates into CASSFILLGESSYNEQFF.

There are a few counts of this clone. The chain is built from TRBV28 and TRBJ2-3, with 7 nucleotides matching TRBD2. The germline gives CDR1 MDHEN, CDR2 SYDVKM. V shed 11 bases, J shed 2 bases, and the junction held 13 bases outside the gene matches. The CDR3 is 15 amino acids. The CDR3 nucleotides are TGTGCCGCCTCCCGGGGCGGGAGAAACACAGATACGCAGTATTTT. It translates to CAASRGGRNTDTQYF.